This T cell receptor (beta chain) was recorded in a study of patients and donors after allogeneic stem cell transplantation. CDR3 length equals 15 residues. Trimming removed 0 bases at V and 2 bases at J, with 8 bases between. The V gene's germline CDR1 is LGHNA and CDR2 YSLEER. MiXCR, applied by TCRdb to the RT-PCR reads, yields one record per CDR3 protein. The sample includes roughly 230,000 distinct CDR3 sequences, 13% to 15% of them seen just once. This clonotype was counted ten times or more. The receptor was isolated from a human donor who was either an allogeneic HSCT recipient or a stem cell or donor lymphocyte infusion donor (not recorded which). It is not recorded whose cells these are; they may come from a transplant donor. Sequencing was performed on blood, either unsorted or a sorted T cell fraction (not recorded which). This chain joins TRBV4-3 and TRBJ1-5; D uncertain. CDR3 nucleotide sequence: TGCGCCAGCAGCCAAGAGCCGTTGGGCAATCAGCCCCAGCATTTT. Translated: CASSQEPLGNQPQHF.